This T cell receptor beta chain was documented in a study of blood T cell repertoires in COVID-19. About the research overall: Collection of acute and convalescent COVID-19 samples took place in the United States, Italy and Spain. Sources were T cells, B-cell-depleted T cells, or PBMCs; the material itself was cDNA or gDNA.

This clone showed up just a few times. The V segment lost 0 bases and the J segment 4 bases; nucleotides outside the gene matches: 9. The CDR3 totals 16 residues. Germline assignment: CDR1 SNHLY and CDR2 FYNNEI. Here immunoSEQ multiplex PCR was the method, and the copy in TCRdb shows in-frame clones only, minus some. The table has about 31,000 clones, under 95% seen once. Sequencing was done on a sample of peripheral blood. The rearrangement uses TRBV2 and TRBJ2-7, with TRBD2 identical over 7 bases. The TCR sequence derives from a man between 65 and 80 years old with active or convalescent COVID-19. Here the CDR3 reads CASSEAHAAGSYEQYV. The CDR3 DNA follows: TGTGCCAGCAGTGAAGCGCACGCAGCGGGGTCGTACGAGCAGTACGTC.